A single sample gave rise to the 21 T cell receptor beta chains below, sequenced in a study of cytomegalovirus exposure and HLA in healthy donors. Vbeta (60) and Jbeta (13) primers were used in the PCR. Some clones are missing from TCRdb's copy, which holds only in-frame ones; the method was immunoSEQ multiplex PCR. The table has roughly 180,000 clones, 84% seen once. Source material: PBMCs. These receptors all stem from a girl aged 10 to 17 in good health and CMV-seropositive.

The J gene is TRBJ2-1, the V gene TRBV30; the match to TRBD2 covers 12 bases. With V trimmed by 0 bases and J by 5 bases, 2 bases remained unmatched. Germline CDR1 reads GTSNPN; CDR2 reads SVGIG (reference sequence). The CDR3 spans 15 residues. The CDR3 loop is CAWSVRTSGDNEQFF. The CDR3 DNA reads TGTGCCTGGAGTGTAAGGACTAGCGGGGACAATGAGCAGTTCTTC.

The chain recombines TRBV28 with TRBJ2-7, with 9 positions matching TRBD1. The ends lost 3 bases at V and 2 bases at J; junction bases unmatched: 5. This CDR3 has 15 amino acids. The V gene's germline CDR1 is MDHEN and CDR2 SYDVKM. The DNA for the CDR3 is TGTGCCAGCAGTTTCTTCCGGGACAGGGCCTACGAGCAGTACTTC. Amino acids: CASSFFRDRAYEQYF.

The V gene is TRBV7-9, the J gene TRBJ1-2, with D tentatively TRBD1 (5 bases). V lost 5 bases, J lost 4 bases, and 17 bases lay in between. The CDR3 length is 15 residues. The V gene's germline CDR1 is SEHNR and CDR2 FQNEAQ (reference sequence). This chain's CDR3 is CASSRGDRRGYGYTF. In DNA, the CDR3 is TGTGCCAGCAGCCGAGGGGACCGGCGGGGCTATGGCTACACCTTC.

The chain uses TRBV29-1 and TRBJ2-3, with 7 bases aligning to TRBD2. This CDR3 comprises 13 residues. Trimming took 6 bases from V and 2 from J; bases not matched to a gene: 5. The V gene's germline CDR1 is SQVTM and CDR2 ANQGSEA. DNA of the CDR3: TGCAGCGTGGGGGGGGTCCCCACAGATACGCAGTATTTT. Its protein product is CSVGGVPTDTQYF.

The chain couples TRBV4-2 to TRBJ1-1; possible D gene TRBD1, 5 bases. V lost 1 base to trimming and J lost 3 bases, with 15 bases between them. The CDR3 consists of 16 residues. CDR1 and CDR2 (germline): LGHNA, YNFKEQ. CDR3 in amino acids: CASSQVEPTGDTEAFF. In DNA, the CDR3 is TGTGCCAGCAGCCAAGTAGAACCTACGGGGGACACTGAAGCTTTCTTT.

The V gene is TRBV13, the J gene TRBJ1-5; D unclear. Trimming removed 5 bases at V and 2 bases at J, with 4 bases between. Germline V gives CDR1 PRHDT, CDR2 FYEKMQ (reference sequence). There are 12 residues in the CDR3. CDR3 protein: CASSPGNQPQHF. The CDR3 DNA is TGTGCCAGCAGCCCTGGCAATCAGCCCCAGCATTTT.

The rearrangement uses TRBV29-1 and TRBJ1-2; D might be TRBD1 (6 bases). Per the germline V gene, CDR1 is SQVTM and CDR2 is ANQGSEA. The CDR3 loop spans 13 amino acids. V shed 4 bases and J shed 2 bases, with 11 bases lying between them. In nucleotides, the CDR3 is TGCAGCGTTGGCGAAAGGGGGAACTATGGCTACACCTTC. It specifies CSVGERGNYGYTF. The variable domain in full, with the rest retrieved from reference TRBV29-1 and TRBJ1-2, is SAVISQKPSRDICQRGTSLTIQCQVDSQVTMMFWYRQQPGQSLTLIATANQGSEATYESGFVIDKFPISRPNLTFSTLTVSNMSPEDSSIYLCSVGERGNYGYTFGSGTRLTVV.

The chain is built from TRBV19 and TRBJ2-5; D may be TRBD1 (6 bases). The J call may be incorrect, as the DNA end agrees better with TRBJ2-7. CDR3 length: 14 residues. Germline values: CDR1 LNHDA, CDR2 SQIVND (reference sequence). The CDR3 protein is CASSIDQGTYEQYF. CDR3 coding DNA: TGTGCCAGTAGTATAGATCAGGGGACCTACGAGCAGTACTTC.

This clone occurred once. The chain employs TRBV7-9 and TRBJ2-1; 9 positions match TRBD2. Per germline, CDR1 SEHNR and CDR2 FQNEAQ (reference sequence). This CDR3 region has 14 residues. Trimming took 5 bases from V and 5 from J; bases not matched to a gene: 4. The CDR3 sequence: CASSLRLADNEQFF. Written as DNA, the CDR3 is TGTGCCAGCAGCCTTCGACTAGCGGACAATGAGCAGTTCTTC. Full variable domain (rest looked up from reference TRBV7-9 and TRBJ2-1): DTGVSQNPRHKITKRGQNVTFRCDPISEHNRLYWYRQTLGQGPEFLTYFQNEAQLEKSRLLSDRFSAERPKGSFSTLEIQRTEQGDSAMYLCASSLRLADNEQFFGPGTRLTVL.

The CDR3 sequence is CAWARDRHSNQPQHF. The CDR3 DNA follows: TGTGCCTGGGCGAGGGACAGGCATAGCAATCAGCCCCAGCATTTT. The chain combines TRBV30 with TRBJ1-5; TRBD1 matches 8 bases. Germline values: CDR1 GTSNPN, CDR2 SVGIG (reference sequence). The CDR3 is made up of 15 amino acids. The junction had 6 bases not matched to a gene; V was cut back by 5 bases and J by 0 bases.

The chain has TRBV7-9 and TRBJ1-4; D is possibly TRBD1 (5 bases). Germline CDR1 SEHNR, CDR2 FQNEAQ (reference sequence). The V gene lost 3 bases and the J gene lost 0 bases, with 11 bases spanning the gap. The CDR3 totals 16 residues. The CDR3 loop reads CASSFRQISTNEKLFF. In nucleotides, the CDR3 is TGTGCCAGCAGCTTCCGACAGATTTCAACTAATGAAAAACTGTTTTTT.

This chain uses TRBV18 with TRBJ2-7; D ambiguous. V gave up 3 bases and J gave up 2 bases, with 14 bases separating them. This CDR3 has 15 residues. The germline V gene encodes CDR1 KGHSH and CDR2 LQKENI. The CDR3 nucleotides are TGTGCCAGCTCACCTTTAGATCGGTCCGCCTACGAGCAGTACTTC. Encoded protein: CASSPLDRSAYEQYF.

The V call is TRBV7-9, the J call TRBJ2-1, with TRBD1 matching 10 bases. The CDR3 is made up of 16 amino acids. With V trimmed by 2 bases and J by 4 bases, 5 bases remained unmatched. Germline CDR1 is SEHNR and CDR2 is FQNEAQ (reference sequence). DNA for the CDR3: TGTGCCAGCAGCTTACGGGACAGGGGTTCATACAATGAGCAGTTCTTC. It is translated as CASSLRDRGSYNEQFF.

The CDR3 DNA sequence: TGTGCCTGGAGTGTTCCCGAGATTCAAGAGACCCAGTACTTC. Translation gives CAWSVPEIQETQYF. The chain is built from TRBV30 and TRBJ2-5, with unresolved D. This CDR3 comprises 14 residues. The germline gives CDR1 GTSNPN, CDR2 SVGIG (reference sequence). V lost 0 bases, J lost 2 bases, and 10 bases lay in between.

This clone was detected once. V is TRBV7-4 and J is TRBJ1-5; D is possibly TRBD1 (6 bases). Trimming removed 3 bases from V and 4 bases from J, with 7 bases in between. CDR1 is SGHVT and CDR2 is SQSDAQ in the germline V gene. The CDR3 has 13 residues. This CDR3 reads CASSFGQNQPQHF. The CDR3 nucleotides are TGTGCCAGCAGCTTTGGACAGAATCAGCCCCAGCATTTT.

The CDR3, as DNA: TGTGCCAGCAGTTACTCGGTGAGACAGTACTTC. Translation gives CASSYSVRQYF. J is TRBJ2-7 and V is TRBV6-6; unclear D gene. The CDR3 is made up of 11 amino acids. V was pared by 0 bases and J by 10 bases, with 7 bases between. Germline V gene sequence: CDR1 MNHNY, CDR2 SVGAGI (reference sequence).

This chain joins TRBV6-6 and TRBJ1-6; 9 positions match TRBD1. This CDR3 region has 16 residues. Germline loops: CDR1 MNHNY, CDR2 SVGAGI (reference sequence). V trimming: 6 bases; J trimming: 7 bases; junction bases outside the gene matches: 10. CDR3 nucleotides: TGTGCCAGCAGCCGGGACAGGGTTAAAAACAATTCACCCCTCCACTTT. Translating it yields CASSRDRVKNNSPLHF.

The chain couples TRBV19 to TRBJ1-2; no clear D. Germline CDR1 is LNHDA and CDR2 is SQIVND (reference sequence). V lost 5 bases to trimming and J lost 4 bases, with 11 bases between them. The CDR3 covers 13 residues. CDR3: CASSGPGFYGYTF. CDR3 bases: TGTGCCAGTAGTGGGCCGGGGTTCTATGGCTACACCTTC.

The chain is built from TRBV2 and TRBJ2-5; 11 bases agree with TRBD2. CDR1 and CDR2 from the germline V gene are SNHLY and FYNNEI. Trimming removed 2 bases from V and 4 bases from J; junction bases left unmatched: 6. There are 16 residues in the CDR3. CDR3 in DNA: TGTGCCAGCAGTGAACGGCTAGCGGGGGGCGTAGAGACCCAGTACTTC. This translates into CASSERLAGGVETQYF.

This clone appeared a few times. The chain links TRBV4-1 to TRBJ2-5, with 7 bases that match TRBD2. There are 15 residues in the CDR3. In germline, CDR1 is MGHRA, CDR2 YSYEKL. Trimming took 1 base from V and 2 from J; bases not matched to a gene: 4. CDR3: CASSQGWTRQETQYF. CDR3 in DNA: TGCGCCAGCAGCCAAGGATGGACTAGACAAGAGACCCAGTACTTC.

This rearrangement joins TRBV29-1 to TRBJ1-1; D is uncertain. The germline V and J ends were trimmed by 6 bases and 6 bases, with 11 bases remaining between them. The CDR3 length is 11 residues. Germline V gene data show CDR1 as SQVTM and CDR2 as ANQGSEA. As DNA, the CDR3 is TGCAGCGTCGCGGGTAAGGCTGAAGCTTTCTTT. Amino acid sequence: CSVAGKAEAFF.